These 28 T cell receptor beta chains were sequenced from one sample in a study of PD-1 blockade in classical Hodgkin lymphoma. Profiled with immunoSEQ multiplex PCR; TCRdb holds only in-frame clones, not every one. Altogether about 20,000 clones are present, approximately 82% being singletons, with the ten largest covering 1% to 1.5%. The time point here: newly diagnosed, previously untreated cHL patient sample. Isolation of CD4+ T cells from thawed PBMCs was performed by magnetic negative selection. Sequences were obtained from CD4+ T cells from blood. The receptors stem from a human donor with classical Hodgkin lymphoma.

V and J are TRBV28 and TRBJ2-7; the D gene is possibly TRBD1 (6 bases). CDR3 length: 12 amino acids. V was cut by 7 bases and J by 5 bases, with 12 bases left in between. CDR1 MDHEN and CDR2 SYDVKM come from the germline V gene. The CDR3: CASTMDRNEQYF. CDR3 DNA: TGTGCCAGCACCATGGACAGAAACGAGCAGTACTTC.

The chain joins TRBV2 to TRBJ2-7; D is possibly TRBD1 (5 bases). The V gene's germline CDR1 is SNHLY and CDR2 FYNNEI. The V end was cut by 6 bases, the J end by 6 bases, with 15 bases between. The CDR3 extends over 13 amino acids. Here the CDR3 reads CASRLGAVTEQYF. CDR3 coding DNA: TGTGCCAGCAGGCTAGGGGCAGTAACCGAGCAGTACTTC.

The V and J genes are TRBV7-7 and TRBJ2-5, with TRBD2 as a possible D gene (6 bases). This CDR3 region has 11 residues. Germline V gives CDR1 SSHAT, CDR2 FNYEAQ (reference sequence). Deletions cut 5 bases from V and 5 bases from J, with 6 bases between. As DNA, the CDR3 is TGTGCCAGCAGCGCGGGGGAGACCCAGTACTTC. Amino acid sequence: CASSAGETQYF.

V is TRBV7-9 and J is TRBJ2-7; 10 bases agree with TRBD2. Germline V gene data show CDR1 as SEHNR and CDR2 as FQNEAQ (reference sequence). The CDR3 totals 15 residues. The J segment lost 5 bases and the V segment lost 1 base, leaving 5 bases of the junction unmatched. This chain's CDR3 is CASSLGGLAGDEQYF. In nucleotides, the CDR3 is TGTGCCAGCAGCTTAGGAGGGCTAGCGGGAGACGAGCAGTACTTC.

This chain uses TRBV18 with TRBJ2-2; D gene uncertain. The CDR3 covers 14 residues. The ends were cut back, 3 bases at V and 7 bases at J, with 12 bases in the middle. The V gene's germline CDR1 is KGHSH and CDR2 LQKENI. CDR3 coding DNA: TGTGCCAGCTCACCTTTTACCGCACTCGGGGAGCTGTTTTTT. It encodes CASSPFTALGELFF.

V is TRBV7-7 and J is TRBJ2-5; no reliable D call. Germline V gives CDR1 SSHAT, CDR2 FNYEAQ (reference sequence). The CDR3 is 13 residues long. V lost 6 bases to trimming and J lost 1 base, with 9 bases between them. The CDR3 region is CASSQRLQETQYF. CDR3 nucleotide sequence: TGTGCCAGCAGTCAACGGCTCCAAGAGACCCAGTACTTC.

This chain joins TRBV7-3 and TRBJ2-1, with 8 bases aligning to TRBD2. CDR1 and CDR2 from the germline V gene are SGHTA and FQGTGA. This CDR3 has 15 residues. The V gene end was trimmed by 5 bases and the J gene end by 3 bases; junction bases not matched to a gene: 6. The CDR3 region has the DNA TGTGCCAGCAGCCCAACTAGCGGCAGCTACAATGAGCAGTTCTTC. Translating it yields CASSPTSGSYNEQFF. Based on the CDR3 plus reference TRBV7-3 and TRBJ2-1, the full variable domain is GAGVSQTPSNKVTEKGKYVELRCDPISGHTALYWYRQSLGQGPEFLIYFQGTGAADDSGLPNDRFFAVRPEGSVSTLKIQRTERGDSAVYLCASSPTSGSYNEQFFGPGTRLTVL.

The V gene is TRBV2, the J gene TRBJ1-1; no clear D. This CDR3 is 13 amino acids long. The ends were cut back, 6 bases at V and 8 bases at J, with 16 bases in the middle. Germline loops: CDR1 SNHLY, CDR2 FYNNEI. The CDR3 here is CASRGRTEGEAFF. Here the CDR3 DNA reads TGTGCCAGCAGGGGTCGTACAGAAGGGGAAGCTTTCTTT.

This clone was found a few times. This chain connects TRBV7-9 to TRBJ1-1; D is undetermined. CDR3 size: 13 residues. Germline V gene sequence: CDR1 SEHNR, CDR2 FQNEAQ (reference sequence). Trimming left V 0 bases short and J 0 bases short, with 2 bases between. CDR3 protein: CASSLALNTEAFF. The CDR3 DNA reads as TGTGCCAGCAGCTTAGCCCTGAACACTGAAGCTTTCTTT.

This chain links TRBV14 with TRBJ2-6; 13 positions match TRBD2. Losses at the gene ends were 4 bases for V and 0 bases for J; bases not matched to a gene: 3. Germline values: CDR1 SGHDN, CDR2 FVKESK. The CDR3 runs to 18 residues. CDR3 nucleotides: TGTGCCAGCAGCCGCGGACTAGCGGGAGTCTCTGGGGCCAACGTCCTGACTTTC. It yields the protein CASSRGLAGVSGANVLTF.

This chain links TRBV20-1 with TRBJ2-1; unclear D gene. CDR1 is DFQATT, CDR2 SNEGSKA, per germline (reference sequence). Deletions cut 0 bases from V and 6 bases from J, with 0 bases between. The CDR3 is made up of 10 amino acids. The CDR3 region is CSARDNEQFF. CDR3 nucleotide sequence: TGCAGTGCTAGAGACAATGAGCAGTTCTTC.

The V and J genes are TRBV5-6 and TRBJ2-3, with 10 bases matching TRBD1. CDR1 is SGHDT and CDR2 is YYEEEE in the germline V gene. Trimming at V came to 4 bases and at J to 4 bases, leaving 6 bases not matched to a gene. The CDR3 is 15 amino acids. The CDR3, as DNA: TGTGCCAGCAGCCCCGGGACAGGGGCCGCAGATACGCAGTATTTT. Translation gives CASSPGTGAADTQYF.

DNA for the CDR3: TGTGCCAGCAGTGCGGGTAGCAATCAGCCCCAGCATTTT. The encoded protein is CASSAGSNQPQHF. The chain joins TRBV2 to TRBJ1-5, with D unclear. Germline CDR1 and CDR2: SNHLY and FYNNEI. Trimming took off 4 bases at V and 0 bases at J, with 4 bases between the two ends. The CDR3 has 13 residues.

V and J are TRBV21-1 and TRBJ2-5; TRBD1 is the table's D call, not checked against the DNA. TRBV21-1 is annotated as a pseudogene. The CDR3 length is 22 residues. The CDR3 bases are TGTGCCAGCAGCAAAATCCCCTTCGAAAACCCCTATGTCGCAGGGCACCAAGAGACCCAGTACTTC. This sequence encodes CASSKIPFENPYVAGHQETQYF.

This clone was observed once. The rearrangement links TRBV10-1 to TRBJ2-4; D call uncertain. Germline loops: CDR1 WNHNN, CDR2 SYGVQD (reference sequence). Trimming pared 0 bases from V and 9 bases from J, leaving 9 bases between. The length of the CDR3 is 13 residues. CDR3 protein: CASSESVPGIQYF. CDR3 nucleotide sequence: TGCGCCAGCAGTGAGTCGGTCCCCGGCATTCAGTACTTC.

V is TRBV28 and J is TRBJ2-5; D is ambiguous. Trimming removed 5 bases from V and 1 base from J, with 5 bases in between. In germline, CDR1 is MDHEN, CDR2 SYDVKM. This CDR3 region has 12 residues. The chain's CDR3 is CASSQAQETQYF. CDR3 coding DNA: TGTGCCAGCAGTCAAGCCCAAGAGACCCAGTACTTC.

The J gene is TRBJ2-1, the V gene TRBV13; 12 bases fit TRBD2. Germline V gene sequence: CDR1 PRHDT, CDR2 FYEKMQ (reference sequence). V dropped 1 base and J dropped 0; count of bases not matched to a gene: 7. This CDR3 is built from 19 residues. The CDR3 loop is CASSLASGRVPDSYNEQFF. For the CDR3, the DNA is TGTGCCAGCAGCTTAGCTAGCGGGAGGGTCCCCGACTCCTACAATGAGCAGTTCTTC.

The chain employs TRBV6-5 and TRBJ1-2; unclear D gene. The CDR3 totals 14 residues. Germline V gene lookup returns CDR1 MNHEY and CDR2 SVGAGI. V was pared by 6 bases and J by 7 bases, with 18 bases between. The CDR3 nucleotides read TGTGCCAGCAGCCCACATAGTCCGTCGGGTGGCTACACCTTC. Translated: CASSPHSPSGGYTF.

The chain employs TRBV13 and TRBJ2-5, with D possibly TRBD2 on 6 matching bases. V was cut by 5 bases and J by 5 bases, with 18 bases left in between. The CDR3 is 15 amino acids. Per germline, CDR1 PRHDT and CDR2 FYEKMQ (reference sequence). The CDR3 sequence is CASSPRLDLRETQYF. In DNA form, the CDR3 reads TGTGCCAGCAGCCCTCGACTAGACTTGAGGGAGACCCAGTACTTC.

The chain carries TRBV7-9 and TRBJ2-7; D is unclear. Germline V gene sequence: CDR1 SEHNR, CDR2 FQNEAQ (reference sequence). Trimming stripped 2 bases from V and 2 bases from J, with 10 bases between. The CDR3 covers 14 residues. The CDR3 region has the DNA TGTGCCAGCAGCTTATCGTCAAAAACCTACGAGCAGTACTTC. Translated, it gives CASSLSSKTYEQYF.

To note about this clone: The missing conserved phenylalanine or tryptophan at the end of this CDR3 makes a read error likely. This rearrangement joins TRBV6-5 to TRBJ1-2; 9 bases match TRBD1. Per the germline V gene, CDR1 is MNHEY and CDR2 is SVGAGI. The CDR3 spans 13 residues. The junction had 5 bases not matched to a gene; V was cut back by 5 bases and J by 7 bases. CDR3 nucleotide sequence: TGTGCCAGCAGTCCCGACAGGGGGGGTGGCTACACCCTC. Translated: CASSPDRGGGYTL.

V gene TRBV6-5 combines with J gene TRBJ2-2; 7 nucleotides agree with TRBD2. The CDR3 has 16 amino acids. The V and J ends lost 0 bases and 7 bases, in that order; junction bases with no gene match: 8. In germline, CDR1 is MNHEY, CDR2 SVGAGI. The CDR3 region is CASSYSGSGGGGELFF. The CDR3 DNA reads as TGTGCCAGCAGTTACTCGGGTTCGGGGGGAGGCGGGGAGCTGTTTTTT.

The chain links TRBV2 to TRBJ2-2; D uncertain. The CDR3 runs to 13 residues. V dropped 4 bases and J dropped 5 bases, with 8 bases sitting between them. The germline V gene has CDR1 SNHLY and CDR2 FYNNEI. The CDR3 region is CASSVVTTGELFF. The CDR3 region has the DNA TGTGCCAGCAGTGTGGTGACGACCGGGGAGCTGTTTTTT.

The chain uses TRBV7-9 and TRBJ1-1, with 9 positions matching TRBD1. V trimming: 4 bases; J trimming: 5 bases; junction bases outside the gene matches: 5. The CDR3 is 14 residues long. Per the germline V gene, CDR1 is SEHNR and CDR2 is FQNEAQ (reference sequence). Here the CDR3 reads CASSSMTGGTEAFF. The DNA for the CDR3 is TGTGCCAGCAGCTCGATGACAGGGGGGACTGAAGCTTTCTTT.

In this sample, this clone turned up a few times. The V gene is TRBV5-1, the J gene TRBJ2-1; TRBD2 might be the D (6 bases). V dropped 1 base and J dropped 0 bases, with 8 bases sitting between them. The CDR3 is 15 residues long. Germline CDR1 is SGHRS and CDR2 is YFSETQ. CDR3 residues: CASSLTGSSYNEQFF. In DNA, the CDR3 is TGCGCCAGCAGCTTGACCGGGAGCTCCTACAATGAGCAGTTCTTC. Full variable domain (remainder filled in from reference TRBV5-1 and TRBJ2-1): KAGVTQTPRYLIKTRGQQVTLSCSPISGHRSVSWYQQTPGQGLQFLFEYFSETQRNKGNFPGRFSGRQFSNSRSEMNVSTLELGDSALYLCASSLTGSSYNEQFFGPGTRLTVL.

The rearrangement uses TRBV5-4 and TRBJ2-2; tentative D call: TRBD1 (5 bases). Trimming removed 4 bases from V and 6 bases from J, with 16 bases in between. Germline lookup yields CDR1 SGHNT and CDR2 YYREEE (reference sequence). CDR3 length: 15 amino acids. The CDR3 coding sequence is TGTGCCAGCAGCCCAGCAAACCAGGGTTCCGGGGAGCTGTTTTTT. Its protein is CASSPANQGSGELFF.

The chain links TRBV19 to TRBJ2-3, with D unclear. The germline CDR1 and CDR2 sequences are LNHDA and SQIVND (reference sequence). This CDR3 contains 12 residues. V lost 10 bases to trimming and J lost 3 bases, with 11 bases between them. CDR3 DNA sequence: TGTGCCACCAGAGTAGATACAGATACGCAGTATTTT. Translating it yields CATRVDTDTQYF.

V is TRBV25-1 and J is TRBJ1-4, with D maybe TRBD1 (5 bases). CDR1 is MGHDK, CDR2 SYGVNS, per germline. Trimming removed 4 bases at V and 10 bases at J, with 13 bases between. CDR3 length: 13 residues. The CDR3 DNA reads as TGTGCCAGCAGTGGGGAAGGCAGGGCAAAACTGTTTTTT. It codes for CASSGEGRAKLFF.